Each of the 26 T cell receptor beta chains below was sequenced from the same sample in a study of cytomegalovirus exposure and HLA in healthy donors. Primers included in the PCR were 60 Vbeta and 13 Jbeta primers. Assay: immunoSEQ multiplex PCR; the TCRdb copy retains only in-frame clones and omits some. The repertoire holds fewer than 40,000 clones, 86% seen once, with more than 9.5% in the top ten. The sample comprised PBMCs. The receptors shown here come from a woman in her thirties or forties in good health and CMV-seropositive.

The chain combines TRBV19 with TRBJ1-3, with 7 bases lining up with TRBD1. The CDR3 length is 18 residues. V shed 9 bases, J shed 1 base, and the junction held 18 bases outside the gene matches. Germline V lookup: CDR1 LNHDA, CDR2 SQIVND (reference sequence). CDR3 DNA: TGTGCCAGGACCGGGACAGTTTCTCGGTGGGGATCTGGAAACACCATATATTTT. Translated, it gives CARTGTVSRWGSGNTIYF.

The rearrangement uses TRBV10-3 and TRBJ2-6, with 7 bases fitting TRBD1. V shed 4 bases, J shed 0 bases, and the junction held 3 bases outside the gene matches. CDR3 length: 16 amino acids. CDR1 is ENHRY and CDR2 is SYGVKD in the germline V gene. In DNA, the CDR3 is TGTGCCATCAGTGGGACAGGACTCTCTGGGGCCAACGTCCTGACTTTC. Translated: CAISGTGLSGANVLTF.

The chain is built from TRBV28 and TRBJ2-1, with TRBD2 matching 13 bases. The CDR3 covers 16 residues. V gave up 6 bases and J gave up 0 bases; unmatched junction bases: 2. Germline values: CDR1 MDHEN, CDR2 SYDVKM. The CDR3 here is CASRGLAGLSYNEQFF. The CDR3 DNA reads TGTGCCAGCAGGGGACTAGCGGGGCTCTCCTACAATGAGCAGTTCTTC.

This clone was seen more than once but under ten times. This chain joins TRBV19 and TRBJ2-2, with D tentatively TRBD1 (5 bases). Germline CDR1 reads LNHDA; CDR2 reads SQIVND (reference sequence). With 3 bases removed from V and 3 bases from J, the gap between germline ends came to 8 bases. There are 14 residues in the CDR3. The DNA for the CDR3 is TGTGCCAGTAGTATCCAGGGTTACACCGGGGAGCTGTTTTTT. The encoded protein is CASSIQGYTGELFF.

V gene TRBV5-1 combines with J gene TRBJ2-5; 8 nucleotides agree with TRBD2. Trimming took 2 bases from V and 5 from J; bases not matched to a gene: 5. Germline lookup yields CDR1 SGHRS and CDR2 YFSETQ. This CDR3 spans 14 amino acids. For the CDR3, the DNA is TGCGCCAGCAGCTTCGGGGGGGGCCGGGAGACCCAGTACTTC. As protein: CASSFGGGRETQYF.

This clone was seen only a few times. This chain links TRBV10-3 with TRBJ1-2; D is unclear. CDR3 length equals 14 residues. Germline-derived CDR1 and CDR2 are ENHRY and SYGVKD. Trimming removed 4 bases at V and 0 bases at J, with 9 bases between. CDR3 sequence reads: CAISALPANYGYTF. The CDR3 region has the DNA TGTGCCATCAGTGCCCTCCCTGCTAACTATGGCTACACCTTC.

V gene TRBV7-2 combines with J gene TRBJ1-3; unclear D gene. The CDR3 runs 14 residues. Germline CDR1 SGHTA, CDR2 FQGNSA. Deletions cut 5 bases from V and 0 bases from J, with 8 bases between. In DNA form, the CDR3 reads TGTGCCAGCAGCCGAGGTGGCTCTGGAAACACCATATATTTT. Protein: CASSRGGSGNTIYF.

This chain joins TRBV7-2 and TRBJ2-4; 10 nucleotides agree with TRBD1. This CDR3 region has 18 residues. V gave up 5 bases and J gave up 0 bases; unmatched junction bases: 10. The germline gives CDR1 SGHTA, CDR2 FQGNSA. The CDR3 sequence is CASSPRWTGGLAKNIQYF. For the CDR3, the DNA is TGTGCCAGCAGCCCCCGGTGGACAGGGGGGTTAGCCAAAAACATTCAGTACTTC.

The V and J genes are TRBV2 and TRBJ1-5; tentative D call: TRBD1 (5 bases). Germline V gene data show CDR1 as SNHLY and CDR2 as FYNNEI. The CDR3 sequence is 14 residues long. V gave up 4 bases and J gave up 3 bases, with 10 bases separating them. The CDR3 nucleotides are TGTGCCAGCAGTGTGACAGCGATCAATCAGCCCCAGCATTTT. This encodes CASSVTAINQPQHF.

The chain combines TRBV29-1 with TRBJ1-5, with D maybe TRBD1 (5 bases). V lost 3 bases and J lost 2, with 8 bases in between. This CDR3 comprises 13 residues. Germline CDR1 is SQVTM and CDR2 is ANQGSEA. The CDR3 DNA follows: TGCAGCGTTGAGGTACAGGGCAATCAGCCCCAGCATTTT. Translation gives CSVEVQGNQPQHF.

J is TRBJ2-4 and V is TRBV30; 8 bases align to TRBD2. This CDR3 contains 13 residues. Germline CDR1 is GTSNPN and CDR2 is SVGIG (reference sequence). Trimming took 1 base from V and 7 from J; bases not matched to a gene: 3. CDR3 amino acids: CAWSASGGNIQYF. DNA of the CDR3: TGTGCCTGGAGTGCCTCGGGGGGGAACATTCAGTACTTC.

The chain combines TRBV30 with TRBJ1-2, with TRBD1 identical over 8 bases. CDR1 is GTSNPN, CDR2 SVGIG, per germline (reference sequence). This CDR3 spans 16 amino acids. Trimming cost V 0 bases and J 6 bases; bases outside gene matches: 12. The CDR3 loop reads CAWSVDRVWGAHGYTF. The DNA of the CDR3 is TGTGCCTGGAGTGTGGACAGGGTTTGGGGGGCACATGGCTACACCTTC. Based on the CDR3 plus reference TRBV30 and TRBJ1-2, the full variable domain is SQTIHQWPATLVQPVGSPLSLECTVEGTSNPNLYWYRQAAGRGLQLLFYSVGIGQISSEVPQNLSASRPQDRQFILSSKKLLLSDSGFYLCAWSVDRVWGAHGYTFGSGTRLTVV.

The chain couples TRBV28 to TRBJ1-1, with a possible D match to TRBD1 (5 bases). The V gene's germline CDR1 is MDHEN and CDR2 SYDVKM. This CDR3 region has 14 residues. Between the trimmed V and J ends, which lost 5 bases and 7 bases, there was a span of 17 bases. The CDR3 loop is CASSVSGLPLEAFF. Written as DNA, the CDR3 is TGTGCCAGCAGTGTCTCGGGACTGCCGCTTGAAGCTTTCTTT.

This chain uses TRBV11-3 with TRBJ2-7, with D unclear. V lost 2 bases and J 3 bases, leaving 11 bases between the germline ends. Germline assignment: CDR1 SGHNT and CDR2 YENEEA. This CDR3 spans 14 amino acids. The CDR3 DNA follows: TGTGCCAGCAGCTTATGCAGCGCTGGCTACGAGCAGTACTTC. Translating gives CASSLCSAGYEQYF.

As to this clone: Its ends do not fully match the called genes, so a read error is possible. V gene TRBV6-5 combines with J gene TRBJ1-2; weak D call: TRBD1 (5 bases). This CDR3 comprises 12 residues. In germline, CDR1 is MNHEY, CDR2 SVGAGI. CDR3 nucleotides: TGTGCCAGCAGTTACCCCGGACACTATTTGTCCTTC. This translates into CASSYPGHYLSF.

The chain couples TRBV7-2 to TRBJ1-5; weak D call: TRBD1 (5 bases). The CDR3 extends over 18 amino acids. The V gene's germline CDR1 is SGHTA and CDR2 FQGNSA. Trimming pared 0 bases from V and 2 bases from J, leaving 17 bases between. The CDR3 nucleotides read TGTGCCAGCAGCTTAGCGTCGGTGGGGGGTAGAGGCAATCAGCCCCAGCATTTT. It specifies CASSLASVGGRGNQPQHF.

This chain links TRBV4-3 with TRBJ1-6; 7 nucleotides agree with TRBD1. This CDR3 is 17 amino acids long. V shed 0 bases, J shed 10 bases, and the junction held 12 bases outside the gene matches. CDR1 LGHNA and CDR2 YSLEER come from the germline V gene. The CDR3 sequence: CASSQEVGTAIPSPLHF. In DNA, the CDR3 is TGCGCCAGCAGCCAAGAGGTCGGGACAGCTATTCCGTCACCCCTCCACTTT.

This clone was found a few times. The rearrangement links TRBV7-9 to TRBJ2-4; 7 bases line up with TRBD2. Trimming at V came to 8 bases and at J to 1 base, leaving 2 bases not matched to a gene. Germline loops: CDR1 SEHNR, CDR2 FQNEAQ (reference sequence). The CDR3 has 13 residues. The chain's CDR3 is CASRGVAKNIQYF. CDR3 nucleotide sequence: TGTGCCAGCCGGGGGGTGGCCAAAAACATTCAGTACTTC.

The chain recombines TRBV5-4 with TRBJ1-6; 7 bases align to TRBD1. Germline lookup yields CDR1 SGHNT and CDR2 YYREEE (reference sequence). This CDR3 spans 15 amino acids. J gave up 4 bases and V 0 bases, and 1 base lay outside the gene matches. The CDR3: CASSLARGYNSPLHF. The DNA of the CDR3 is TGTGCCAGCAGCTTGGCCAGGGGGTATAATTCACCCCTCCACTTT.

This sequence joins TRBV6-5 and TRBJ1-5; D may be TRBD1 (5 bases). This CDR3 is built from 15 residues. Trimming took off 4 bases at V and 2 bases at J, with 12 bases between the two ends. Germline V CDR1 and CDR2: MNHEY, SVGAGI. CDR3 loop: CASSFSGLGNQPQHF. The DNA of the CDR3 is TGTGCCAGCAGTTTTTCAGGGCTGGGCAATCAGCCCCAGCATTTT.

The CDR3 sequence is CATSTGPAGGYTF. CDR3 bases: TGTGCCACCTCGACAGGCCCCGCGGGCGGCTACACCTTC. The chain is built from TRBV7-2 and TRBJ1-2; D might be TRBD1 (6 bases). Germline V gene sequence: CDR1 SGHTA, CDR2 FQGNSA. Trimming stripped 10 bases from V and 8 bases from J, with 20 bases between. The CDR3 length is 13 residues.

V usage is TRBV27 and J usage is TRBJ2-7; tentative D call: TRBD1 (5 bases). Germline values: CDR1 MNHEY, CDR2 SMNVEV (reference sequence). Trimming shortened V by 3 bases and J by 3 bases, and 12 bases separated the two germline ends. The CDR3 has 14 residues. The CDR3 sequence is CASSFLWGDYEQYF. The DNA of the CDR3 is TGTGCCAGCAGTTTCCTCTGGGGCGACTACGAGCAGTACTTC.

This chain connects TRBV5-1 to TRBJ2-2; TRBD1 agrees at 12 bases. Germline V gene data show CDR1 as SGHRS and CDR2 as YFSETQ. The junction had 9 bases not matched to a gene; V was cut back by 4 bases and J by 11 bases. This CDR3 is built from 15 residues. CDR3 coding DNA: TGCGCCAGCAGCCCTCCCGGGACAGGGGGCGAAGAGCTGTTTTTT. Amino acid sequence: CASSPPGTGGEELFF.

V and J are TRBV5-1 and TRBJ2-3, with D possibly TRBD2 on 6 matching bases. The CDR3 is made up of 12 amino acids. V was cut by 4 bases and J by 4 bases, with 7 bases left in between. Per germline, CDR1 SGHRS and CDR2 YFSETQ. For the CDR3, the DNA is TGCGCCAGCAGCCCGGGAGCAGATACGCAGTATTTT. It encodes CASSPGADTQYF.

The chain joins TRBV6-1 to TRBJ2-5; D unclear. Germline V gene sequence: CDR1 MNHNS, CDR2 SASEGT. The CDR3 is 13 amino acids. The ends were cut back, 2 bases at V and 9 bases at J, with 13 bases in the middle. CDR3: CASSELLEPSQYF. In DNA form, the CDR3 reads TGTGCCAGCAGTGAACTTCTAGAACCATCCCAGTACTTC.

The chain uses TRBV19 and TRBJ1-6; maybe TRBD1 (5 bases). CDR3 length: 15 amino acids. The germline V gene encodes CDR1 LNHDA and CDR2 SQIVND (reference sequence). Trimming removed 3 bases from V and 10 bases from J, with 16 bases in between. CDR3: CASSMDTGGRSPLHF. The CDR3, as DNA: TGTGCCAGTAGTATGGACACCGGCGGGAGATCACCCCTCCACTTT.